A selection of T cell receptor beta chains follows, all from one sample in a study of tumor-infiltrating lymphocytes in primary liver carcinoma. TCRdb re-called the multiplex PCR reads through MiXCR, storing one row per CDR3 protein. The data contain about 200,000 distinct CDR3 sequences, around three fifths of them singletons. Sequencing was carried out using peripheral blood. All receptors derive from a woman between 55 and 75 years old with primary liver carcinoma and hepatitis B virus infection. Each CDR3 is given with its conserved first and last residue. D genes are given only for firm matches. Size is omitted from some rows. Given values are once, few, many or a class for expanded clones.

d_gene,abundance,v_gene,j_gene,CDR3aa,CDR3nt
-,few,TRBV11-3,TRBJ2-3,CASNLPGYPADTQYF,TGTGCCAGCAACCTTCCCGGGTACCCGGCAGATACGCAGTATTTT
TRBD2,once,TRBV11-3,TRBJ2-1,CASSSNRPSGLNSYNEQFF,TGTGCCAGCAGCTCCAATAGGCCTAGCGGACTAAACTCCTACAATGAGCAATTCTTC
TRBD2,few,TRBV12-3/TRBV12-4,TRBJ2-1,CASSPTSDSSYNEQFF,TGTGCCAGCAGCCCGACTAGCGACTCCTCCTACAATGAGCAGTTCTTC
-,few,TRBV12-5,TRBJ2-4,CASGLRGLAKNIQYF,TGTGCTAGTGGTTTAAGAGGGTTAGCCAAAAACATTCAGTACTTC
TRBD2,once,TRBV28,TRBJ2-7,CASSSASGYEQYF,TGTGCCAGCAGTTCGGCTAGCGGCTACGAGCAGTACTTC
-,once,TRBV14,TRBJ1-2,CASIQVTENPYGYTF,TGTGCCAGCATCCAAGTGACAGAAAACCCCTATGGCTACACCTTC
TRBD1,-,TRBV28,TRBJ1-5,CASSNRDSFWNQPQHF,TGTGCCAGCAGCAACCGGGACAGCTTTTGGAATCAGCCCCAACATTTT
-,few,TRBV10-3,TRBJ2-1,CAIIFSDLYNEQFF,TGTGCCATCATCTTCAGTGATTTATACAATGAGCAGTTCTTC
-,-,TRBV30,TRBJ1-2,CAWSVLTPSLLYRYTF,TGTGCCTGGAGTGTACTGACGCCCTCCCTGCTCTATCGCTACACCTTC
-,once,TRBV6-5,TRBJ1-6,CATNPLRTAHEAPLYF,TGTGCCACCAACCCCCTCCGGACAGCTCACGAGGCACCCCTCTACTTT
TRBD1,-,TRBV18,TRBJ2-7,CASSVGQGSYEQYF,TGTGCCAGCTCAGTGGGACAGGGCTCCTACGAGCAGTACTTC
-,once,TRBV11-1,TRBJ2-2,CASSLLPNTAELFF,TGTGCCAGCAGCTTACTGCCAAACACCGCGGAGCTGTTTTTT
TRBD2,-,TRBV28,TRBJ2-2,CASRLAGAVGELFF,TGTGCCAGCAGGCTAGCGGGAGCGGTCGGGGAGCTGTTTTTT
-,-,TRBV11-2,TRBJ2-4,CGNSLDSWGRDIQYF,TGTGGCAACAGCTTAGATAGTTGGGGGCGCGACATTCAGTACTTC
TRBD2,few,TRBV7-9,TRBJ2-3,CASSQTSDGTQYF,TGTGCCAGCAGCCAGACTAGCGACGGAACGCAGTATTTT
TRBD1,-,TRBV5-6,TRBJ2-3,CASSWWDRVDTQYF,TGTGCCAGCAGCTGGTGGGACAGGGTTGATACGCAGTATTTT
TRBD1,many,TRBV12-3/TRBV12-4,TRBJ1-5,CASSRGDRGLWHF,TGTGCCAGCAGCCGGGGGGACAGGGGATTATGGCATTTT
-,-,TRBV5-5,TRBJ2-7,CASSARVGTYEQYF,TGTGCCAGCAGCGCCAGGGTCGGGACCTACGAGCAATACTTC
-,-,TRBV4-2,TRBJ1-2,CASSRAEVGGYTF,TGTGCCAGCAGCCGAGCAGAGGTAGGAGGCTACACCTTC
TRBD2,-,TRBV5-4,TRBJ2-5,CASSLEGTSGTTQYF,TGTGCCAGCAGCTTGGAGGGGACTAGCGGGACTACCCAGTACTTC
TRBD2,-,TRBV28,TRBJ2-1,CARSSLAGGSYNGQFF,TGTGCCCGCAGTTCACTAGCGGGAGGGTCCTACAATGGGCAGTTCTTC
-,-,TRBV6-5,TRBJ2-6,CASSYAGFSGANVLTF,TGTGCCAGCAGTTACGCTGGGTTCTCTGGGGCCAACGTCCTGACTTTC
TRBD2,-,TRBV11-2,TRBJ2-7,CGSSLGGSGSYEHYF,TGTGGCAGCAGCTTAGGGGGTAGCGGGAGCTACGAGCATTACTTC
-,few,TRBV11-2,TRBJ2-6,CAICSREIGGANVLTF,TGTGCCATCTGCAGCAGGGAAATCGGGGGGGCCAACGTCCTGACTTTC
-,few,TRBV7-8,TRBJ2-3,CASSLKWIWQESTQYF,TGTGCCAGCAGCTTAAAGTGGATCTGGCAGGAGAGTACGCAGTATTTT
-,-,TRBV6-5,TRBJ1-1,CASRPRGGSEALF,TGTGCCAGCAGGCCCCGGGGGGGCTCTGAAGCTCTCTTT
TRBD2,many,TRBV4-1,TRBJ2-7,CASSQRLADYEQYF,TGCGCCAGCAGCCAGCGACTAGCGGACTACGAGCAGTACTTC
TRBD1,-,TRBV28,TRBJ1-2,CASRYRGVYGYTF,TGTGCCAGCAGGTACAGGGGAGTCTATGGCTACACCTTC
-,few,TRBV28,TRBJ2-5,CASSLDARGWGTQYF,TGTGCCAGCAGTTTAGATGCCCGTGGGTGGGGGACCCAGTACTTC
-,-,TRBV5-1,TRBJ1-1,CASSLEGGSEAFF,TGCGCCAGCAGCTTGGAAGGAGGGAGTGAAGCTTTCTTT
TRBD2,-,TRBV29-1,TRBJ2-1,CSVDETTSYSYNEQFF,TGCAGCGTTGATGAGACGACTAGCTACTCGTACAATGAGCAGTTCTTC
-,-,TRBV5-1,TRBJ2-5,CASSSLPGVGEIQYF,TGCGCCAGCAGCTCCCTTCCGGGAGTGGGAGAGATCCAGTACTTC